The present TCR beta chain was sequenced within a study of cytomegalovirus exposure and HLA in healthy donors. The V end was cut by 7 bases, the J end by 0 bases, with 17 bases between. The CDR3 is 17 residues long. Germline V gives CDR1 SGHRS, CDR2 YFSETQ. Study-wide results and caveats: Associated with HLA alleles at 0.05 false discovery rate in a later analysis were over 15,000 TCR beta sequences. Sequencing depth roughly uniform across donors was assumed in presence/absence analyses. Overall, roughly 150 TCR beta chains were annotated as cytomegalovirus-associated.

This clone has just a few counts. Its cognate antigen is unknown. PCR used 60 Vbeta primers and 13 Jbeta primers. Some clones are missing from TCRdb's copy, which holds only in-frame ones; the method was immunoSEQ multiplex PCR. Altogether around 170,000 clones are present, roughly 75% being singletons, with the ten largest covering 1%. The chain employs TRBV5-1 and TRBJ1-6; no firm D call. Sequenced material: PBMCs. This sequence was found in a woman between 45 and 65 years old in good health and CMV-seropositive. The CDR3 reads CASARQEVSSYNSPLHF. The CDR3, as DNA: TGCGCCAGCGCCAGGCAGGAGGTGAGCTCCTATAATTCACCCCTCCACTTT.